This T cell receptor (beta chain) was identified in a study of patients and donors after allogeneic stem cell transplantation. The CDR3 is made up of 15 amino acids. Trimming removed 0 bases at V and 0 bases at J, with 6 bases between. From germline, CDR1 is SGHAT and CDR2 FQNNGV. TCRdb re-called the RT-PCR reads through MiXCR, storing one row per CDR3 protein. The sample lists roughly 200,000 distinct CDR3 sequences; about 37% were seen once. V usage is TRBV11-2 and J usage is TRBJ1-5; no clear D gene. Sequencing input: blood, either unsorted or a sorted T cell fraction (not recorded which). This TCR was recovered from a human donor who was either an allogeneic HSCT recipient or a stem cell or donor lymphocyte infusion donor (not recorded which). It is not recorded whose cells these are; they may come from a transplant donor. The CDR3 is CASSLEYSSNQPQHF. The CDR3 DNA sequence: TGTGCCAGCAGCTTAGAGTACAGTAGCAATCAGCCCCAGCATTTT.